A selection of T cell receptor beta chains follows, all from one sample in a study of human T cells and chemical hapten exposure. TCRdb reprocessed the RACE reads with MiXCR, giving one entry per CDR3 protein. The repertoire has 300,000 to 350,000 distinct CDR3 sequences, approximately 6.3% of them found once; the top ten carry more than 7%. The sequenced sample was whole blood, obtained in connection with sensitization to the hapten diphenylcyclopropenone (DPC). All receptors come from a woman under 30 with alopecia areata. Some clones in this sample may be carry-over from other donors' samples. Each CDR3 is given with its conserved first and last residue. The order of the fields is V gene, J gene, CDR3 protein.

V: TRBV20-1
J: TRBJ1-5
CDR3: CSAPSGRNQPQHF

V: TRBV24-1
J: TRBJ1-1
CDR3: CATKAANTEAFF

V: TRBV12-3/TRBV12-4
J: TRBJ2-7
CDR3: CASSLGVSSYEQYF

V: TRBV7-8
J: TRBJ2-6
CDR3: CASSLEGTGANVLTF

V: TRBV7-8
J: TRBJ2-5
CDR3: CASSLGLAGGLQETQYF

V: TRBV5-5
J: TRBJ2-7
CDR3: CASSLKFPGSYEQYF

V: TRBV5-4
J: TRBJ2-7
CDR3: CASSLDAGSYEQYF

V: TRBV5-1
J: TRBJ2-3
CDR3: CASSLAQSTDTQYF

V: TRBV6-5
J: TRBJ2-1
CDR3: CASSSFRISGVYNEQFF

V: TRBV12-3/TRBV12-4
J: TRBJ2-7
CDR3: CASSSPRDLEESYEQYF

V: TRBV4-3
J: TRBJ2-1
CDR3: CASSPAGGMDNEQFF

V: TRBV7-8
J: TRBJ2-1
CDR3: CASSKRDRYNEQFF

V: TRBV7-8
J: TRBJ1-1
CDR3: CASSQAAHEAFF

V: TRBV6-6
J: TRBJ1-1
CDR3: CASSLGRHSPEAFF

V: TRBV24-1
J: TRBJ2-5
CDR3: CATSDPGTSETQYF

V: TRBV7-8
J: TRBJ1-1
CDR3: CASSLRFGDTEAFF

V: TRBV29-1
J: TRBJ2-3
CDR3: CSAGLAGFTDTQYF